This T cell receptor beta chain is from a study of blood T cells in healthy people across ages. Only a few counts were recorded for this clonotype. Each donor gave about 9.3 milliliters of peripheral blood. Primed by a sample-barcoded 5' primer and a J-beta primer mix, a second PCR proceeded for 7 to 11 cycles. One entry per CDR3 protein results from TCRdb running MiXCR on the 5' RACE reads. The sample yields about 970,000 distinct CDR3 sequences, roughly half seen once. The sequencing sample was made of blood. This receptor was identified in a woman aged 55-70 years in good health.

The CDR3, as DNA: TGCGCCAGCAGCCAAGAAGTCCAAAACAAAGCCTACGAGCAGTACTTC. Amino acids: CASSQEVQNKAYEQYF. This chain joins TRBV4-1 and TRBJ2-7; unclear D gene. V lost 0 bases and J 2 bases, leaving 14 bases between the germline ends. The CDR3 covers 16 residues. Germline V lookup: CDR1 MGHRA, CDR2 YSYEKL.